This T cell receptor (beta chain) comes out of a study of blood T cell repertoires in COVID-19. Whole-study context: Samples came from the United States, Italy and Spain, spanning acute and convalescent COVID-19. The cDNA or gDNA used as material had been derived from T cells, B-cell-depleted T cells, or PBMCs.

As processed by the authors: Reference gene primer amplification gave nucleated cell count estimates. Here immunoSEQ multiplex PCR was the method, and the copy in TCRdb shows in-frame clones only, minus some. The V and J calls and the clone size are those of that table, but D and trimming were determined from the DNA. The table includes some 220,000 clones, approximately 86% detected once. The V gene's germline CDR1 is KGHSH and CDR2 LQKENI. V lost 2 bases, J lost 3 bases, and 10 bases lay in between. CDR3 length equals 14 residues. The chain recombines TRBV18 with TRBJ1-1; D might be TRBD1 (5 bases). This TCR derives from a human donor in a cohort sampled during active COVID-19. Source material: peripheral blood. The CDR3 DNA is TGTGCCAGCTCACCAGAACAGGTATACACTGAAGCTTTCTTT. This translates into CASSPEQVYTEAFF.